This TCR beta chain was recovered during a study of monozygotic twins with inflammatory bowel disease (dated by TCRdb to about 2019). Broadly, across the study: A total of approximately 28 monozygotic twin pairs were included in the full study, comprising nine German pairs (four IBD-concordant, five IBD-discordant) and 19 IBD-discordant Danish pairs. Within discordant pairs, disease-associated traits were sought mainly by comparing IBD patients with their genetically identical healthy co-twins. Each individual had, on average, about 151 000 unique TCRalpha sequences and 181 000 unique TCRbeta sequences available for analysis. Study-wide findings and limitations: Distinction between different T cell subtypes could not be achieved in the analysis. Fewer clonotypes were shared with other individuals by IBD patients than by healthy twins, most markedly in patients showing signs of disease activity. Repertoire similarity did not differ between concordant and discordant twins, possibly due to limited statistical power. TCRbeta repertoire diversity, by inverse Simpson index, was decreased in IBD patients compared with their healthy co-twins. No single strong signal or clonotype linked to IBD turned up in the results, so the idea that one exists was not supported. Because patients received different immunosuppressive treatments, the repertoires may have picked up extra background noise and variability between individuals.

From each donor, a roughly 2.5 ml peripheral blood sample was collected into PAXgene tubes and stored at -80 degrees C. Total RNA was isolated from whole blood with the PAXgene blood miRNA kit on an automated QIAcube, without T cell sorting. Peripheral blood from monozygotic twin pairs who were concordant or discordant for inflammatory bowel disease underwent deep TCRalpha and TCRbeta repertoire profiling using unique molecular barcoding. Smoking habits were recorded for all twin pairs, with individuals classified as current, former or never smokers. The CDR3 numbers 14 residues from cysteine through phenylalanine. The DNA sequence is not available. The germline V gene gives CDR1 as MNHNS and CDR2 as SASEGT. About this clonotype itself: Its antigen specificity is not known.

Library preparation was by 5' RACE. The input for every TCR library was around 3,800 ng of total RNA. For each sample, cDNA synthesis with SMARTScribe reverse transcriptase was split into eight separate reactions. Unique molecular identifiers containing a 6-nucleotide sample barcode were introduced through template switching during cDNA synthesis. Amplification of TCRalpha and TCRbeta cDNA involved two nested PCRs of approximately 16 and 10 cycles, and each PCR was followed by bead purification. Before amplification, the cDNA was treated with uracil DNA-glycosylase and purified using the QIAquick PCR purification kit. In the second PCR, Illumina TruSeq-compatible adapters and sample-specific barcodes were added. TapeStation and Qubit were used to check library quality and concentration, and approximately 5 ng of each library went into the pool. Sequencing of the pooled libraries was done on an Illumina HiSeq2500 single-index Rapid Run using custom sequencing primers and 2 x 100 bp reads. As for the authors' bioinformatics: UMI-based consensus assembly with MiGEC version 1.2.6 was used to correct PCR and sequencing errors. MiXCR version 2.1.1 handled V(D)J alignment, clonotype assembly and CDR3 extraction. Normalisation of gene usage, clonotype sharing and MAIT/NKT TCR abundance was achieved by analysing the top 1000, 10 000 and 20 000 clonotypes per sample. After downsampling to 27 000 UMIs, diversity was calculated as the inverse Simpson index using the vegan R package. Paired Mann-Whitney U tests were applied to discordant twin pairs, with Benjamini-Hochberg correction for multiple testing. One entry per CDR3 protein sequence results from the TCRdb reprocessing of the reads, with DNA left out. In this record, the V and J calls reflect TCRdb's handling and not the investigators' own analysis. This sample's listing comprises 350,000 to 500,000 distinct CDR3 sequences. The ten largest clones add up to 2% to 3% of the sample.

The sequence joins TRBV6-1 to TRBJ1-1; TCRdb gives TRBD1 as the D gene, but with no DNA this cannot be confirmed. The sequence was collected from a human donor with ulcerative colitis or Crohn's disease, or a healthy co-twin of an affected twin (not recorded which). The source material was blood. The CDR3 region: CASSRPGMNTEAFF.